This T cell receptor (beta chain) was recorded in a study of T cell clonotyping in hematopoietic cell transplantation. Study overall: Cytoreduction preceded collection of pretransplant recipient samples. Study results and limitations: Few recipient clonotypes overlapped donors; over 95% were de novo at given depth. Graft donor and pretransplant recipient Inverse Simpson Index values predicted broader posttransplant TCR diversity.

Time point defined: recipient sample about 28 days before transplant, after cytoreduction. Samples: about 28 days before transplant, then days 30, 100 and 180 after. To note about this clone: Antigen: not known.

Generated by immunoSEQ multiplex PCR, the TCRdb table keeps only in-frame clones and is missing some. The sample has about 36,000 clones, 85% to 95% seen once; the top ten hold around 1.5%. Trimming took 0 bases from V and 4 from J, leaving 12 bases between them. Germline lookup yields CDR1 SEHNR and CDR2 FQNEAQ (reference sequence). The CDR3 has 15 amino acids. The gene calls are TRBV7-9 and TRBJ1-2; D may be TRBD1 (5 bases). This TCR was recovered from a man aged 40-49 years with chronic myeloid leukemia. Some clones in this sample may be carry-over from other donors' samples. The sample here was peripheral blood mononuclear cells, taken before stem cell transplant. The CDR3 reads CASSLAGQGGYGYTF. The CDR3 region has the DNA TGTGCCAGCAGCTTAGCAGGCCAGGGAGGCTATGGCTACACCTTC.